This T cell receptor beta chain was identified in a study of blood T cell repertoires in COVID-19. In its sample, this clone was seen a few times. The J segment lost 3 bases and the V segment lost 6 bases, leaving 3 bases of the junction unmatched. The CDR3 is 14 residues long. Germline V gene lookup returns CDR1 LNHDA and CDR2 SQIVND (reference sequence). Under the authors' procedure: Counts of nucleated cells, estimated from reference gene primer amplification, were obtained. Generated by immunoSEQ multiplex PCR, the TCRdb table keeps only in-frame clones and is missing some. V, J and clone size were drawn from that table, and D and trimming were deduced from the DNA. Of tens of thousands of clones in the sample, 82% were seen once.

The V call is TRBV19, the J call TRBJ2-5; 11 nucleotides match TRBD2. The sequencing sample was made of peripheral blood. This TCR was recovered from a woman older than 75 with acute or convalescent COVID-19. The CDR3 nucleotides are TGTGCCAGTAGCGGGGGACTAGCGGAAGAGACCCAGTACTTC. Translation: CASSGGLAEETQYF.